This T cell receptor (beta chain) originates from a study of cytomegalovirus exposure and HLA in healthy donors. PCR amplification relied on 60 Vbeta primers (plus 13 Jbeta primers). TCRdb's table, derived via immunoSEQ multiplex PCR, lists solely in-frame clones and lacks some. The profile shows under 200,000 clones, approximately 84% of them singletons. The CDR3 runs 15 residues. V gave up 3 bases and J gave up 1 base, with 13 bases separating them. Germline V gene sequence: CDR1 MNHNS, CDR2 SASEGT. The chain combines TRBV6-1 with TRBJ2-7, with unresolved D. The receptor comes from a woman aged 50 to 60 in good health and CMV-seropositive. Sequencing was performed on PBMCs. The CDR3 sequence is CASSDAATGSYEQYF. The CDR3 DNA is TGTGCCAGCAGTGACGCGGCAACCGGATCCTACGAGCAGTACTTC.